These T cell receptor beta chains were read from a single sample in a study of OX40 agonist ivuxolimab in advanced cancers. Sequencing was performed with immunoSEQ multiplex PCR; in TCRdb, only in-frame clones are kept and a portion is missing. The sample has 17,000 or so clones; over 75% are singletons. The input for sequencing was CD4+ or CD8+ T cells sorted from blood, taken in a trial of the OX40 agonist ivuxolimab. The receptors come from an adult with an advanced solid tumor such as melanoma, head and neck, liver or kidney cancer. The conserved cysteine and the conserved F or W are not part of the CDR3 here. Each record gives: J gene, V gene, CDR3 protein.

J gene: TRBJ1-2; V gene: TRBV27; CDR3 protein: ASSFGANYGYT
J gene: TRBJ2-5; V gene: TRBV4-2; CDR3 protein: ASSHQRTQETQY
J gene: TRBJ2-3; V gene: TRBV19; CDR3 protein: ASSPGDFFTDTQY
J gene: TRBJ1-1; V gene: TRBV5-6; CDR3 protein: ASNRDWGTEAF
J gene: TRBJ2-3; V gene: TRBV27; CDR3 protein: ASSFQGAFTQY
J gene: TRBJ2-1; V gene: TRBV2; CDR3 protein: ASRTSEGTYNEQF
J gene: TRBJ2-1; V gene: TRBV28; CDR3 protein: ASRHSGRLNNEQF
J gene: TRBJ2-5; V gene: TRBV10-2; CDR3 protein: ASRKRTDRAEETQY
J gene: TRBJ1-1; V gene: TRBV27; CDR3 protein: ASSFSGLNAEAF
J gene: TRBJ2-3; V gene: TRBV27; CDR3 protein: ASSLSDLGRTDTQY
J gene: TRBJ1-2; V gene: TRBV11-2; CDR3 protein: ASSLGQGTNYGYT
J gene: TRBJ1-6; V gene: TRBV5-6; CDR3 protein: ASSQDSTNSPLH
J gene: TRBJ2-3; V gene: TRBV27; CDR3 protein: ASSFRGKTDTQY
J gene: TRBJ2-3; V gene: TRBV14; CDR3 protein: ASSQVRPSTDTQY
J gene: TRBJ1-5; V gene: TRBV5-1; CDR3 protein: ASSLSGGIQPQH
J gene: TRBJ1-5; V gene: TRBV19; CDR3 protein: ASSGTHSAYSNQPQH
J gene: TRBJ2-7; V gene: TRBV4-1; CDR3 protein: ASSQVKESYEQY
J gene: TRBJ1-3; V gene: TRBV2; CDR3 protein: ASSLSGGNTIY
J gene: TRBJ2-1; V gene: TRBV27; CDR3 protein: ASRAGVSYNEQF
J gene: TRBJ2-2; V gene: TRBV4-3; CDR3 protein: ASSPEATGELF
J gene: TRBJ1-6; V gene: TRBV27; CDR3 protein: ASTSDSSYNSPLH
J gene: TRBJ2-7; V gene: TRBV13; CDR3 protein: ASSLGQDGAYEQY
J gene: TRBJ2-5; V gene: TRBV19; CDR3 protein: ASSWTVFQETQY
J gene: TRBJ1-1; V gene: TRBV7-8; CDR3 protein: ASSPQTAMNTEAF
J gene: TRBJ2-5; V gene: TRBV30; CDR3 protein: ASSKAFRETQY
J gene: TRBJ2-2; V gene: TRBV2; CDR3 protein: ASSARGAGGYTGELF
J gene: TRBJ2-3; V gene: TRBV27; CDR3 protein: ASSLWGGLTDTQY
J gene: TRBJ2-7; V gene: TRBV25-1; CDR3 protein: ASSRGSYEQY
J gene: TRBJ2-1; V gene: TRBV7-9; CDR3 protein: ASSLELAGGLEQF
J gene: TRBJ2-2; V gene: TRBV19; CDR3 protein: ASKGGQHTGELF
J gene: TRBJ1-2; V gene: TRBV2; CDR3 protein: ASSVYQGAPDGYT
J gene: TRBJ1-1; V gene: TRBV29-1; CDR3 protein: SDITGDTEAF
J gene: TRBJ2-3; V gene: TRBV29-1; CDR3 protein: SVEGLAGRFITDTQY
J gene: TRBJ2-1; V gene: TRBV11-3; CDR3 protein: ASSHITDYNEQF
J gene: TRBJ2-7; V gene: TRBV11-2; CDR3 protein: ASSLVPRGRPYEQY
J gene: TRBJ2-7; V gene: TRBV5-5; CDR3 protein: ASSFRGLDYEQY